This TCR beta chain was observed in a study of shared T cell receptors in the human thymus. The CDR3 loop spans 18 amino acids. The V and J ends lost 0 bases and 5 bases, in that order; junction bases with no gene match: 12. The germline V gene has CDR1 MGHRA and CDR2 YSYEKL. This clone has just a few counts. Data came from immunoSEQ multiplex PCR; TCRdb stores just in-frame clones and leaves some out. The profile shows roughly 710,000 clones, approximately 85% of them singletons. Another study also made use of these data, one on human thymus T cells. That study reports: It looked as if thymic and blood repertoires used V and J genes in a biased way.

The origin of this receptor is a girl less than two years old with a congenital heart defect. The sequenced sample consisted of thymocytes. The rearrangement uses TRBV4-1 and TRBJ1-5; 8 bases map to TRBD1. The CDR3 spells CASSQDVPDREGDQPQHF. The CDR3 DNA is TGCGCCAGCAGCCAAGATGTACCGGACAGGGAAGGGGATCAGCCCCAGCATTTT.